This TCR beta chain was identified in a study of control samples from healthy donors and cancer patients. Assay: immunoSEQ multiplex PCR; the TCRdb copy retains only in-frame clones and omits some. The sample consists of roughly 400,000 clones, approximately 92% of them appearing once. The CDR3 has 16 residues. From germline, CDR1 is SGHRS and CDR2 YFSETQ. V lost 3 bases and J lost 4; bases outside the gene matches: 12. The source is a man aged 40-55 years with head and neck cancer. Specimen: PBMCs. This chain joins TRBV5-1 and TRBJ2-7; TRBD1 agrees at 8 bases. The CDR3 is CASSSWTGPSPYEQYF. The CDR3 DNA reads TGCGCCAGCAGCTCGTGGACAGGGCCTTCCCCTTACGAGCAGTACTTC.